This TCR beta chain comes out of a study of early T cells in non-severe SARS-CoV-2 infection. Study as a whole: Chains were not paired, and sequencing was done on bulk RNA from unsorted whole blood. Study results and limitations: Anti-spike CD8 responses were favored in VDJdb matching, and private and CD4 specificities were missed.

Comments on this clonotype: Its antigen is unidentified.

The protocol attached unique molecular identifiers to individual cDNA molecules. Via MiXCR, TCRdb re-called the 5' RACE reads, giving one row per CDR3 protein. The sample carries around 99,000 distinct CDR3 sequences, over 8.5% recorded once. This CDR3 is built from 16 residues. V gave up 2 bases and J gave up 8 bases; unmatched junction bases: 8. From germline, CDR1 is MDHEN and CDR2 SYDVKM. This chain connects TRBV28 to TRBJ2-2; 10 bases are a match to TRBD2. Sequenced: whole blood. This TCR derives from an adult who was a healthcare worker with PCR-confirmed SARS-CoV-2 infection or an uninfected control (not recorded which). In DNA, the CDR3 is TGTGCCAGCAGTTTACCGGGACTAGCGAACCGTGGGGAGCTGTTTTTT. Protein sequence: CASSLPGLANRGELFF.